This T cell receptor beta chain appears in the sequencing data of a study of T cells in localized non-small cell lung cancer. Study conclusions and caveats: Maximal T cell clonality occurred in uninvolved adjacent lung, with tumor ranking below it. Adjacent lung exhibited a median of approximately 59 among the 100 most abundant tumor clones. Sequencing was restricted to one tumor region; therefore, heterogeneity remains possible.

This CDR3 region has 17 residues. The ends lost 2 bases at V and 4 bases at J; junction bases unmatched: 6. Germline V lookup: CDR1 MNHGY, CDR2 SAAAGT. About this clone: The antigen is unknown.

Assay: immunoSEQ multiplex PCR; the TCRdb copy retains only in-frame clones and omits some. The sample shows several thousand clones, about a third of them seen only once. The sample was lung tumor tissue, taken before any cancer treatment. This sequence was found in a female donor of 60 years or more with stage I lung adenocarcinoma. This chain joins TRBV6-8 and TRBJ2-3; 13 bases match TRBD2. In nucleotides, the CDR3 is TGTGCCAGCAGTTACCAGGGGACTAGCGGGACGCCAGATACGCAGTATTTT. It translates to CASSYQGTSGTPDTQYF.